This TCR beta chain was recovered during a study of cytomegalovirus exposure and HLA in healthy donors. Study-level points and caveats: An analysis done earlier found most TCR beta V segments productive about 90% or about 30% of the time. Solely CMV serostatus was available to characterize immune exposure. Another analysis was done later, and it associated 15,000 to 20,000 TCR beta sequences with HLA alleles at 0.05 false discovery rate. TCR beta sequences reportedly predicted most subjects' HLA-A and HLA-B alleles accurately.

Both 60 Vbeta primers and 13 Jbeta primers went into the PCR. Clones were sequenced by immunoSEQ multiplex PCR, and TCRdb holds only the in-frame ones, with some missing. Here the sample spans around 76,000 clones, around 70% being singletons. Regarding this clone: The target antigen is unknown.

Sequencing was done on a sample of PBMCs. The receptor comes from a man in his forties in good health and CMV-seropositive.

The CDR3 sequence: CASSPGNFQETQYF. In nucleotides, the CDR3 is TGTGCCAGCAGCCCCGGGAACTTCCAAGAGACCCAGTACTTC. The gene calls are TRBV11-2 and TRBJ2-5; TRBD2 might be the D (5 bases). V lost 5 bases, J lost 1 base, and 11 bases lay in between. Germline V gene lookup returns CDR1 SGHAT and CDR2 FQNNGV. This CDR3 is 14 amino acids long.